Listed below are T cell receptor beta chains from one sample, sequenced in a study of blood T cell repertoires in COVID-19. The method was immunoSEQ multiplex PCR; TCRdb's version includes in-frame clones alone and lacks a portion of them. Of 210,000 or so clones listed, nearly 90% are singletons. The sample comprised peripheral blood. The origin of the receptors is a man aged 50 to 60 with acute or convalescent COVID-19. Each CDR3 is given with its conserved first and last residue. Each record gives: V gene, J gene, D gene, clone size, CDR3 protein, CDR3 DNA. D genes are given only for firm matches. Only part of the rows carry a size: once, few, many, or a class if the clone is expanded.

V: TRBV4-1
J: TRBJ2-2
D: NA
size: NA
CDR3: CASSQQQTASNTGELFF
DNA: TGCGCCAGCAGCCAACAACAGACCGCGTCGAACACCGGGGAGCTGTTTTTT

V: TRBV2
J: TRBJ2-2
D: NA
size: few
CDR3: CASRTGTGELFF
DNA: TGTGCCAGCAGGACAGGCACCGGGGAGCTGTTTTTT

V: TRBV11-3
J: TRBJ2-1
D: NA
size: NA
CDR3: CASSYSATLYNEQFF
DNA: TGTGCCAGCAGCTATAGCGCGACCCTCTACAATGAGCAGTTCTTC

V: TRBV7-6
J: TRBJ2-2
D: NA
size: once
CDR3: CASSFKLFLSNTGELFF
DNA: TGTGCCAGCAGCTTTAAACTATTTCTATCGAACACCGGGGAGCTGTTTTTT

V: TRBV4-1
J: TRBJ1-5
D: NA
size: NA
CDR3: CASSQEAGTPNQPQHF
DNA: TGCGCCAGCAGCCAGGAAGCCGGGACACCGAATCAGCCCCAGCATTTT

V: TRBV7-7
J: TRBJ2-5
D: TRBD2
size: NA
CDR3: CASSSGRQGDSSGLAGKETQYF
DNA: TGTGCCAGCAGCTCCGGCCGGCAGGGGGACTCCTCTGGACTAGCGGGGAAAGAGACCCAGTACTTC

V: TRBV28
J: TRBJ1-4
D: NA
size: few
CDR3: CASTTGQIGEKLFF
DNA: TGTGCCAGCACCACGGGACAAATTGGTGAAAAACTGTTTTTT

V: TRBV6-1
J: TRBJ2-5
D: TRBD2
size: NA
CDR3: CASSEALAGGETQYF
DNA: TGTGCCAGCAGTGAAGCACTAGCGGGGGGTGAGACCCAGTACTTC

V: TRBV5-4
J: TRBJ1-5
D: NA
size: NA
CDR3: CASSLAGNGDSNQPQHF
DNA: TGTGCCAGCAGCTTGGCAGGGAATGGCGATAGCAATCAGCCCCAGCATTTT

V: TRBV27
J: TRBJ1-1
D: TRBD1
size: once
CDR3: CASRPTTGGTEAFF
DNA: TGTGCCAGCAGACCTACGACAGGGGGGACTGAAGCTTTCTTT

V: TRBV19
J: TRBJ2-1
D: NA
size: NA
CDR3: CATTERLSYNEQFF
DNA: TGTGCCACAACGGAGCGGCTCTCCTACAATGAGCAGTTCTTC

V: TRBV19
J: TRBJ1-6
D: NA
size: NA
CDR3: CASSKEGLNSPLHF
DNA: TGTGCCAGTAGTAAAGAGGGGCTTAATTCACCCCTCCACTTT

V: TRBV7-2
J: TRBJ2-5
D: NA
size: once
CDR3: CASSRYQETQYF
DNA: TGTGCCAGCAGCCGGTACCAAGAGACCCAGTACTTC

V: TRBV7-3
J: TRBJ1-1
D: TRBD1
size: NA
CDR3: CASSFPHRGSKTEAFF
DNA: TGTGCCAGCAGCTTCCCCCACAGGGGGAGCAAGACTGAAGCTTTCTTT

V: TRBV7-9
J: TRBJ2-3
D: NA
size: once
CDR3: CASSLAGGDTQYF
DNA: TGTGCCAGCAGCTTAGCTGGGGGGGATACGCAGTATTTT

V: TRBV18
J: TRBJ1-1
D: NA
size: NA
CDR3: CASSPFDLRGAQGTEAFF
DNA: TGTGCCAGCTCACCATTCGATTTACGGGGGGCACAGGGAACTGAAGCTTTCTTT

V: TRBV4-1
J: TRBJ2-3
D: TRBD2
size: NA
CDR3: CASSFTSGTRTDTQYF
DNA: TGCGCCAGCAGCTTCACGTCCGGGACTAGGACAGATACGCAGTATTTT

V: TRBV19
J: TRBJ2-3
D: TRBD1
size: NA
CDR3: CASSRFGRDRGTDTQYF
DNA: TGTGCCAGTAGTAGGTTTGGCCGCGACAGGGGCACAGATACGCAGTATTTT

V: TRBV24-1
J: TRBJ1-4
D: NA
size: few
CDR3: CATSESSRTGRLFF
DNA: TGTGCCACCAGTGAATCGTCCCGGACGGGAAGACTGTTTTTT

V: TRBV11-2
J: TRBJ2-2
D: NA
size: NA
CDR3: CASSLLGPAGELFF
DNA: TGTGCCAGCAGCTTACTGGGGCCGGCCGGGGAGCTGTTTTTT

V: TRBV7-3
J: TRBJ2-3
D: TRBD2
size: NA
CDR3: CASSRFAGGADTQYF
DNA: TGTGCCAGCAGCCGGTTCGCGGGGGGCGCAGATACGCAGTATTTT

V: TRBV29-1
J: TRBJ1-1
D: NA
size: NA
CDR3: CSVGTGGWEAFF
DNA: TGCAGCGTCGGCACGGGGGGTTGGGAAGCTTTCTTT

V: TRBV7-6
J: TRBJ1-6
D: NA
size: NA
CDR3: CASSLGGQKNSPLHF
DNA: TGTGCCAGCAGCTTAGGAGGACAGAAGAATTCACCCCTCCACTTT

V: TRBV9
J: TRBJ2-1
D: TRBD2
size: NA
CDR3: CASSGGLGAYNEQFF
DNA: TGTGCCAGCAGCGGGGGACTAGGTGCCTACAATGAGCAGTTCTTC

V: TRBV6-5
J: TRBJ1-1
D: TRBD1
size: NA
CDR3: CASQTGRNTEAFF
DNA: TGTGCCAGCCAGACAGGGAGGAACACTGAAGCTTTCTTT

V: TRBV9
J: TRBJ2-2
D: TRBD2
size: few
CDR3: CASSVGSAGGELFF
DNA: TGTGCCAGCAGCGTAGGCTCAGCGGGAGGGGAGCTGTTTTTT

V: TRBV28
J: TRBJ1-4
D: TRBD1
size: NA
CDR3: CASSFDGTVGEKLFF
DNA: TGTGCCAGCAGTTTTGACGGGACAGTAGGGGAAAAACTGTTTTTT

V: TRBV6-2/TRBV6-3
J: TRBJ2-2
D: NA
size: NA
CDR3: CASSSQGTGELFF
DNA: TGTGCCAGCAGCTCGCAGGGGACCGGGGAGCTGTTTTTT

V: TRBV18
J: TRBJ1-4
D: TRBD1
size: NA
CDR3: CASSPRDRDEKLFF
DNA: TGTGCCAGCTCACCACGGGACAGGGATGAAAAACTGTTTTTT

V: TRBV5-1
J: TRBJ1-1
D: NA
size: once
CDR3: CASNQQSMNTEAFF
DNA: TGCGCCAGCAACCAACAGAGCATGAACACTGAAGCTTTCTTT

V: TRBV28
J: TRBJ1-3
D: TRBD1
size: once
CDR3: CASSLDRGGTIYF
DNA: TGTGCCAGCAGCTTGGACAGGGGAGGCACCATATATTTT

V: TRBV7-3
J: TRBJ2-7
D: TRBD1
size: NA
CDR3: CASSLGTGLYEQYF
DNA: TGTGCCAGCAGCTTAGGGACAGGCCTCTACGAGCAGTACTTC